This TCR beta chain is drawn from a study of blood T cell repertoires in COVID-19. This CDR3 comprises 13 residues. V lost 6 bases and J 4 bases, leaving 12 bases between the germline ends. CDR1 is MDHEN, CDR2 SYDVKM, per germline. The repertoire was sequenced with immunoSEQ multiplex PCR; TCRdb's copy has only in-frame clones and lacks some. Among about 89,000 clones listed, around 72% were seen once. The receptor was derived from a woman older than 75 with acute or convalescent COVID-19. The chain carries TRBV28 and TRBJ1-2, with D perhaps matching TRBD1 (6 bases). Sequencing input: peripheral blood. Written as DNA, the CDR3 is TGTGCCAGCAGACCACAGGGTCGCTATGGCTACACCTTC. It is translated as CASRPQGRYGYTF.